These T cell receptor beta chains were read from a single sample in a study of shared clonotypes between healthy human individuals. Only in-frame clones appear in the TCRdb table, and some are missing; sequencing was by immunoSEQ multiplex PCR. Here the sample spans some 1.5 million clones, approximately 97% being singletons. The sequencing sample was made of naive CD4+ T cells sorted from blood. These receptors all come from a man younger than 45 in good health. Both conserved end residues are part of each CDR3. D genes are given only for firm matches. Only part of the rows carry a size: once, few, many, or a class if the clone is expanded.

size	V	D	J	CDR3	DNA
once	TRBV11-3	.	TRBJ2-3	CASSKTDTQYF	TGTGCCAGCAGCAAGACAGATACGCAGTATTTT
.	TRBV7-9	TRBD1	TRBJ2-2	CASSFLIGTGRDGELFF	TGTGCCAGCAGCTTCCTAATTGGGACAGGGAGAGACGGGGAGCTGTTTTTT
.	TRBV7-8	TRBD2	TRBJ2-3	CASSLVYRGSKDTQYF	TGTGCCAGCAGCTTAGTATACCGCGGGAGCAAAGATACGCAGTATTTT
.	TRBV6-6	TRBD2	TRBJ2-2	CASSYHGLANTGELFF	TGTGCCAGCAGTTACCACGGACTAGCCAACACCGGGGAGCTGTTTTTT
.	TRBV5-5	TRBD1	TRBJ2-1	CASSLVLFRTGLSSYNEQFF	TGTGCCAGCAGCTTGGTACTTTTTCGGACAGGCCTAAGCTCCTACAATGAGCAGTTCTTC
.	TRBV28	TRBD1	TRBJ2-7	CASSTYRDRGGYEQYF	TGTGCCAGCAGTACGTACCGGGACAGGGGGGGCTACGAGCAGTACTTC
.	TRBV10-2	TRBD1	TRBJ1-2	CASSEPPDREGHGYTF	TGCGCCAGCAGTGAGCCCCCCGACAGGGAGGGTCATGGCTACACCTTC
once	TRBV18	TRBD1	TRBJ2-7	CASSPKGQGPNEQYF	TGTGCCAGCTCACCAAAAGGACAGGGGCCCAACGAGCAGTACTTC
.	TRBV28	.	TRBJ2-7	CASSFRGPMIEQYF	TGTGCCAGCAGTTTCAGGGGCCCCATGATCGAGCAGTACTTC
.	TRBV27	TRBD2	TRBJ2-1	CASSPWTSGKNEQFF	TGTGCCAGCAGTCCGTGGACTAGCGGAAAGAATGAGCAGTTCTTC
once	TRBV4-1	.	TRBJ2-1	CASSQTPPDKTRLYYNEQFF	TGCGCCAGCAGCCAGACCCCGCCAGACAAGACCCGACTCTACTACAATGAGCAGTTCTTC
once	TRBV5-1	TRBD2	TRBJ2-2	CASSFDSGRAGELFF	TGCGCCAGCAGCTTTGATAGCGGGAGAGCCGGGGAGCTGTTTTTT
.	TRBV5-4	.	TRBJ2-7	CASSWVPSYEQYF	TGTGCCAGCAGCTGGGTCCCCTCCTACGAGCAGTACTTC
.	TRBV7-2	TRBD2	TRBJ2-3	CASCLAGGPTDTQYF	TGTGCCAGCTGCTTAGCGGGAGGGCCCACAGATACGCAGTATTTT
.	TRBV27	.	TRBJ1-2	CASGEDRYGYTF	TGTGCCAGCGGGGAGGATCGGTATGGCTACACCTTC
.	TRBV2	.	TRBJ1-1	CASSEEGGTEAFF	TGTGCCAGCAGTGAAGAAGGCGGGACTGAAGCTTTCTTT
.	TRBV13	.	TRBJ2-7	CASSLSPYEQYF	TGTGCCAGCAGCTTATCACCGTACGAGCAGTACTTC
.	TRBV5-1	TRBD1	TRBJ2-7	CASSLDTGVRLAEQYF	TGCGCCAGCAGCTTGGATACAGGGGTGAGATTGGCCGAGCAGTACTTC
.	TRBV5-1	.	TRBJ2-3	CASSLWLRRDTQYF	TGCGCCAGCAGCTTGTGGCTGCGTCGGGATACGCAGTATTTT
.	TRBV7-6	TRBD2	TRBJ2-3	CASSLGTSPRTDTQYF	TGTGCCAGCAGCTTAGGGACTAGCCCTAGAACAGATACGCAGTATTTT